The 18 T cell receptor beta chains listed next were all sequenced from one sample in a study of shared clonotypes between healthy human individuals. Cells designated naive CD8 were CD45RO-negative and were positively selected for CCR7, with terminally differentiated effector memory CD45RA+ cells excluded. Some clones are missing from TCRdb's copy, which holds only in-frame ones; the method was immunoSEQ multiplex PCR. Of roughly 2.1 million clones detected, under 95% appear once; the ten largest clones hold 1.5% to 2%. Specimen: naive CD8+ T cells from PBMCs. Receptor source: a man between 18 and 29 years old in good health. Some clones in this sample may be carry-over from other donors' samples.

This chain connects TRBV29-1 to TRBJ1-5; possibly TRBD1 for D (5 bases). The CDR3 loop spans 16 amino acids. Germline V gene lookup returns CDR1 SQVTM and CDR2 ANQGSEA. V was cut by 5 bases and J by 3 bases, with 20 bases left in between. The CDR3 region has the DNA TGCAGCGTTCCCGGGACCCTACCTAAGGACAATCAGCCCCAGCATTTT. This encodes CSVPGTLPKDNQPQHF.

V gene TRBV28 combines with J gene TRBJ2-3; D might be TRBD1 (6 bases). Germline CDR1 and CDR2: MDHEN and SYDVKM. Between the trimmed V and J ends, which lost 6 bases and 1 base, there was a span of 20 bases. The CDR3 has 17 amino acids. Here the CDR3 DNA reads TGTGCCAGCAGGCAGATCCGATGGGGGCCCGGCACAGATACGCAGTATTTT. It translates to CASRQIRWGPGTDTQYF. Complete variable domain (other parts from reference TRBV28 and TRBJ2-3): DVKVTQSSRYLVKRTGEKVFLECVQDMDHENMFWYRQDPGLGLRLIYFSYDVKMKEKGDIPEGYSVSREKKERFSLILESASTNQTSMYLCASRQIRWGPGTDTQYFGPGTRLTVL.

The CDR3 DNA reads TGTGCCAGCAGCCTCCGTGGAGGGGGCGTGTGGGGGGAAGAGACCCAGTACTTC. This encodes CASSLRGGGVWGEETQYF. The chain recombines TRBV7-9 with TRBJ2-5; a possible D gene is TRBD1 (7 bases). V was cut by 5 bases and J by 3 bases, with 25 bases left in between. This CDR3 has 18 residues. The germline V gene encodes CDR1 SEHNR and CDR2 FQNEAQ (reference sequence). The full variable domain, rest sourced from reference TRBV7-9 and TRBJ2-5, is DTGVSQNPRHKITKRGQNVTFRCDPISEHNRLYWYRQTLGQGPEFLTYFQNEAQLEKSRLLSDRFSAERPKGSFSTLEIQRTEQGDSAMYLCASSLRGGGVWGEETQYFGPGTRLLVL.

The chain combines TRBV9 with TRBJ1-1, with D unresolved. Germline V lookup: CDR1 SGDLS, CDR2 YYNGEE. Trimming cost V 0 bases and J 5 bases, with 14 bases left between them. The CDR3 totals 15 residues. Here the CDR3 reads CASSVVPMRQTEAFF. The CDR3 nucleotides read TGTGCCAGCAGCGTAGTCCCCATGAGGCAGACTGAAGCTTTCTTT. Variable domain in full (rest from reference TRBV9 and TRBJ1-1): DSGVTQTPKHLITATGQRVTLRCSPRSGDLSVYWYQQSLDQGLQFLIQYYNGEERAKGNILERFSAQQFPDLHSELNLSSLELGDSALYFCASSVVPMRQTEAFFGQGTRLTVV.

V and J are TRBV5-5 and TRBJ2-7, with 8 bases aligning to TRBD2. V lost 3 bases and J lost 2; bases outside the gene matches: 4. Germline CDR1 is SGHKS and CDR2 is YYEKEE (reference sequence). The CDR3 has 14 residues. CDR3 in DNA: TGTGCCAGCAGCTCCCGGGGACTAGCCTACGAGCAGTACTTC. Translation gives CASSSRGLAYEQYF.

The chain has TRBV28 and TRBJ2-7; tentative D call: TRBD1 (7 bases). The germline V gene has CDR1 MDHEN and CDR2 SYDVKM. V was trimmed by 5 bases and J by 4 bases, leaving 15 bases between them. The CDR3 consists of 14 residues. The CDR3 DNA follows: TGTGCCAGCAGTGCCGCAGGGGGGTTGTACGAGCAGTACTTC. Translating gives CASSAAGGLYEQYF.

The chain has TRBV6-4 and TRBJ1-2; TRBD1 matches at 9 bases. This CDR3 has 14 amino acids. The J segment lost 5 bases and the V segment lost 3 bases, leaving 4 bases of the junction unmatched. Germline CDR1 MRHNA, CDR2 SNTAGT. In nucleotides, the CDR3 is TGTGCCAGCAGTGAAACTGGACAGGGGTATGGCTACACCTTC. Amino acids: CASSETGQGYGYTF.

The J gene is TRBJ2-5, the V gene TRBV28; 8 bases match TRBD1. Losses at the gene ends were 6 bases for V and 1 base for J; bases not matched to a gene: 4. This CDR3 comprises 14 residues. Germline lookup yields CDR1 MDHEN and CDR2 SYDVKM. This CDR3 is CASSPGQGQETQYF. Here the CDR3 DNA reads TGTGCCAGCAGCCCAGGACAGGGCCAAGAGACCCAGTACTTC. Full variable domain (missing parts from reference TRBV28 and TRBJ2-5): DVKVTQSSRYLVKRTGEKVFLECVQDMDHENMFWYRQDPGLGLRLIYFSYDVKMKEKGDIPEGYSVSREKKERFSLILESASTNQTSMYLCASSPGQGQETQYFGPGTRLLVL.

The sample holds one count of this clone. This CDR3 is CASSEGRASYEQYF. The CDR3, as DNA: TGCGCCAGCAGTGAGGGCAGGGCCTCCTACGAGCAGTACTTC. V gene TRBV10-2 combines with J gene TRBJ2-7; perhaps TRBD1 as D (5 bases). The CDR3 runs 14 residues. The V gene lost 2 bases and the J gene lost 0 bases, with 8 bases spanning the gap. Germline values: CDR1 WSHSY, CDR2 SAAADI.

The rearrangement joins TRBV4-3 to TRBJ2-1, with TRBD2 identical over 12 bases. Germline V CDR1 and CDR2: LGHNA, YSLEER. Trimming cost V 4 bases and J 5 bases; bases outside gene matches: 3. The CDR3 sequence is 15 residues long. The CDR3 loop is CASSPLAGGHNEQFF. The CDR3 DNA sequence: TGCGCCAGCAGCCCCCTAGCGGGAGGGCACAATGAGCAGTTCTTC.

The chain couples TRBV28 to TRBJ1-3, with a possible D match to TRBD1 (5 bases). Deletions cut 6 bases from V and 1 base from J, with 19 bases between. This CDR3 comprises 17 residues. Germline assignment: CDR1 MDHEN and CDR2 SYDVKM. DNA of the CDR3: TGTGCCAGCAGGAAACGACAGCTCGAAGGTTCTGGAAACACCATATATTTT. This encodes CASRKRQLEGSGNTIYF.

The CDR3 nucleotides are TGTGCCAGCAGCTTAGGAGGTTTCACTGAAGCTTTCTTT. It encodes CASSLGGFTEAFF. This chain uses TRBV7-2 with TRBJ1-1; D call uncertain. The length of the CDR3 is 13 residues. The germline V and J ends were trimmed by 1 base and 4 bases, with 7 bases remaining between them. Germline V lookup: CDR1 SGHTA, CDR2 FQGNSA.

This rearrangement joins TRBV6-6 to TRBJ2-1; 9 nucleotides line up with TRBD1. The trim removed 6 bases at V and 7 bases at J, leaving 13 bases unmatched. The CDR3 extends over 16 amino acids. In germline, CDR1 is MNHNY, CDR2 SVGAGI (reference sequence). This CDR3 reads CASRYREDRGGNEQFF. The CDR3 DNA sequence: TGTGCCAGCAGGTATCGAGAGGACAGGGGAGGAAATGAGCAGTTCTTC.

The chain has TRBV4-2 and TRBJ2-5; weak D call: TRBD2 (7 bases). This CDR3 region has 15 residues. The V end lost 6 bases, the J end lost 5 bases, and 19 bases lay between the germline ends. Germline V gene data show CDR1 as LGHNA and CDR2 as YNFKEQ. Written as DNA, the CDR3 is TGTGCCAGCAGACCTACTCTAGGGGGAGGGGAGACCCAGTACTTC. The encoded protein is CASRPTLGGGETQYF.

The chain combines TRBV28 with TRBJ2-1; 9 bases are shared with TRBD2. Germline CDR1 and CDR2: MDHEN and SYDVKM. The CDR3 is made up of 15 amino acids. The ends lost 6 bases at V and 5 bases at J; junction bases unmatched: 8. CDR3 DNA: TGTGCCAGCAGCCGCTGGCGGGAGGGAGACAATGAGCAGTTCTTC. Protein: CASSRWREGDNEQFF.

V usage is TRBV4-1 and J usage is TRBJ2-3; a possible D gene is TRBD2 (5 bases). CDR1 MGHRA and CDR2 YSYEKL come from the germline V gene. The CDR3 length is 16 residues. Trimming took off 0 bases at V and 2 bases at J, with 12 bases between the two ends. The CDR3 loop is CASSQDSGRATDTQYF. DNA of the CDR3: TGCGCCAGCAGCCAAGATTCCGGGCGGGCCACAGATACGCAGTATTTT.

The chain joins TRBV5-1 to TRBJ2-7; 10 bases agree with TRBD1. The CDR3 totals 16 residues. CDR1 is SGHRS, CDR2 YFSETQ, per germline. After removal of 0 bases from V and 3 bases from J, the junction contained 6 bases not matched to a gene. The CDR3 region is CASSLGQGASHYEQYF. CDR3 bases: TGCGCCAGCAGCTTGGGACAGGGGGCAAGTCACTACGAGCAGTACTTC.

This chain links TRBV21-1 with TRBJ1-2; TRBD1 is the table's D call and was not checked against the DNA. TRBV21-1 is annotated as a pseudogene. CDR3 size: 19 residues. This CDR3 is CASSKVKDRAPIANYGYTF. As DNA, the CDR3 is TGTGCCAGCAGCAAAGTGAAGGACAGGGCCCCAATAGCTAACTATGGCTACACCTTC.